Below, 17 T cell receptor beta chains from the same sample are listed, as sequenced in a study of cytomegalovirus exposure and HLA in healthy donors. Only in-frame clones appear in the TCRdb table, and some are missing; sequencing was by immunoSEQ multiplex PCR. The repertoire holds 90,000 to 150,000 clones, around 86% seen once, with around 5% in the top ten. Sequences were obtained from PBMCs. These receptors all come from a man between 18 and 35 years old in good health and CMV-seronegative.

The V call is TRBV6-1, the J call TRBJ2-6; D is undetermined. CDR3 length: 14 amino acids. CDR1 and CDR2 from the germline V gene are MNHNS and SASEGT. V lost 4 bases to trimming and J lost 2 bases, with 6 bases between them. This CDR3 reads CASSGATGANVLTF. Written as DNA, the CDR3 is TGTGCCAGCAGTGGCGCCACTGGGGCCAACGTCCTGACTTTC.

This clone was recorded once. The V gene is TRBV15, the J gene TRBJ1-1; 8 nucleotides match TRBD1. CDR3 length equals 15 residues. Germline CDR1 is LNHNV and CDR2 is YYDKDF (reference sequence). The trim removed 0 bases at V and 5 bases at J, leaving 5 bases unmatched. The CDR3 here is CATSREPTGETEAFF. The DNA for the CDR3 is TGTGCCACCAGCAGAGAACCGACAGGGGAGACTGAAGCTTTCTTT.

This clone was detected once. The chain recombines TRBV18 with TRBJ2-3; D might be TRBD2 (5 bases). Germline CDR1 and CDR2: KGHSH and LQKENI. V shed 6 bases and J shed 0 bases, with 13 bases lying between them. The CDR3 consists of 15 residues. The CDR3: CASSRAGGSTDTQYF. CDR3 in DNA: TGTGCCAGCTCTCGCGCGGGCGGTAGCACAGATACGCAGTATTTT.

The rearrangement joins TRBV6-5 to TRBJ1-2, with TRBD1 identical over 7 bases. Germline CDR1 is MNHEY and CDR2 is SVGAGI. The CDR3 runs to 16 residues. V lost 2 bases, J lost 2 bases, and 8 bases stayed unmatched. CDR3 DNA sequence: TGTGCCAGCAGTTACGCTGACAGGGTCGCAAACTATGGCTACACCTTC. Translating gives CASSYADRVANYGYTF.

The chain's CDR3 is CASSQSIVLRSGNRATSYEQYF. CDR3 sequence (DNA): TGTGCCAGCAGCCAATCAATCGTTCTCCGATCGGGCAACAGGGCCACCTCCTACGAGCAGTACTTC. This chain uses TRBV14 with TRBJ2-7; tentatively, D is TRBD1 (6 bases). Trimming took 2 bases from V and 0 from J, leaving 32 bases between them. The CDR3 covers 22 residues. Germline assignment: CDR1 SGHDN and CDR2 FVKESK.

The chain has TRBV9 and TRBJ1-4; the match to TRBD1 covers 7 bases. This CDR3 has 15 residues. The V gene end was trimmed by 0 bases and the J gene end by 4 bases; junction bases not matched to a gene: 3. Germline CDR1 and CDR2: SGDLS and YYNGEE. This CDR3 is CASSVGQGRNEKLFF. CDR3 DNA sequence: TGTGCCAGCAGCGTAGGACAGGGTCGTAATGAAAAACTGTTTTTT.

The chain combines TRBV28 with TRBJ2-2; D is perhaps TRBD1 (5 bases). There are 17 residues in the CDR3. Germline-derived CDR1 and CDR2 are MDHEN and SYDVKM. Deletions cut 2 bases from V and 5 bases from J, with 18 bases between. The CDR3 here is CASSLRIGQGKTGELFF. In nucleotides, the CDR3 is TGTGCCAGCAGTTTAAGGATCGGGCAGGGAAAAACCGGGGAGCTGTTTTTT. Supplemented by reference TRBV28 and TRBJ2-2, the full variable domain reads DVKVTQSSRYLVKRTGEKVFLECVQDMDHENMFWYRQDPGLGLRLIYFSYDVKMKEKGDIPEGYSVSREKKERFSLILESASTNQTSMYLCASSLRIGQGKTGELFFGEGSRLTVL.

The chain links TRBV5-4 to TRBJ1-2; the D gene is possibly TRBD1 (5 bases). The germline V gene has CDR1 SGHNT and CDR2 YYREEE (reference sequence). Deletions cut 5 bases from V and 1 base from J, with 15 bases between. CDR3 length equals 15 residues. The CDR3 DNA follows: TGTGCCAGCAGGGTGGGCACAGGAAATAACTATGGCTACACCTTC. Residues: CASRVGTGNNYGYTF.

The chain combines TRBV30 with TRBJ2-1; possible D gene TRBD2, 6 bases. CDR1 and CDR2 (germline): GTSNPN, SVGIG (reference sequence). V lost 2 bases and J 2 bases, leaving 13 bases between the germline ends. The CDR3 sequence is 15 residues long. DNA of the CDR3: TGTGCCTGGAGTAGGGGACCTAGCGCCTACAATGAGCAGTTCTTC. This encodes CAWSRGPSAYNEQFF. The full variable domain, rest sourced from reference TRBV30 and TRBJ2-1, is SQTIHQWPATLVQPVGSPLSLECTVEGTSNPNLYWYRQAAGRGLQLLFYSVGIGQISSEVPQNLSASRPQDRQFILSSKKLLLSDSGFYLCAWSRGPSAYNEQFFGPGTRLTVL.

This clone is a singleton in its sample. J is TRBJ1-1 and V is TRBV6-1; 7 bases match TRBD1. CDR1 and CDR2 (germline): MNHNS, SASEGT. With V trimmed by 8 bases and J by 6 bases, 9 bases remained unmatched. This CDR3 spans 13 amino acids. The CDR3 reads CASQDRPAAEAFF. CDR3 bases: TGTGCCAGCCAGGACAGGCCGGCCGCTGAAGCTTTCTTT.

For the CDR3, the DNA is TGTGCCAGCAGCCTGGGGCGCGAATACGAGCAGTACTTC. Protein: CASSLGREYEQYF. The rearrangement links TRBV11-2 to TRBJ2-7, with D perhaps TRBD1 (5 bases). Looked up from germline, CDR1 is SGHAT and CDR2 is FQNNGV. The CDR3 sequence is 13 residues long. V was cut by 5 bases and J by 4 bases, with 12 bases left in between.

J is TRBJ2-1 and V is TRBV9; D may be TRBD2 (6 bases). The CDR3 has 16 residues. V gave up 4 bases and J gave up 0 bases, with 14 bases separating them. Germline V gene data show CDR1 as SGDLS and CDR2 as YYNGEE. The CDR3 loop is CASSPYSGGSYNEQFF. The CDR3 nucleotides read TGTGCCAGCAGCCCCTATAGCGGAGGCTCCTACAATGAGCAGTTCTTC. The complete variable domain, with remaining parts taken from reference TRBV9 and TRBJ2-1, reads DSGVTQTPKHLITATGQRVTLRCSPRSGDLSVYWYQQSLDQGLQFLIQYYNGEERAKGNILERFSAQQFPDLHSELNLSSLELGDSALYFCASSPYSGGSYNEQFFGPGTRLTVL.

The chain combines TRBV5-1 with TRBJ2-5; D might be TRBD2 (7 bases). V lost 1 base and J lost 5, with 12 bases in between. Germline lookup yields CDR1 SGHRS and CDR2 YFSETQ. This CDR3 has 14 residues. Here the CDR3 reads CASSLRGGEETQYF. The CDR3 region has the DNA TGCGCCAGCAGCTTGAGGGGGGGCGAGGAGACCCAGTACTTC.

The rearrangement joins TRBV5-1 to TRBJ1-2, with D maybe TRBD1 (6 bases). The germline V gene has CDR1 SGHRS and CDR2 YFSETQ. Trimming shortened V by 4 bases and J by 4 bases, and 11 bases separated the two germline ends. This CDR3 is 13 amino acids long. The CDR3 coding sequence is TGCGCCAGCAGCAAGGACAGTATCTATGGCTACACCTTC. Translating it yields CASSKDSIYGYTF.

The gene calls are TRBV7-2 and TRBJ1-4; no clear D. Per the germline V gene, CDR1 is SGHTA and CDR2 is FQGNSA. V lost 5 bases to trimming and J lost 4 bases, with 8 bases between them. The CDR3 loop spans 13 amino acids. Here the CDR3 reads CASSPSGNEKLFF. The CDR3 coding sequence is TGTGCCAGCAGCCCCAGTGGTAATGAAAAACTGTTTTTT.

V gene TRBV10-3 combines with J gene TRBJ1-1; perhaps TRBD1 as D (5 bases). CDR1 is ENHRY and CDR2 is SYGVKD in the germline V gene. This CDR3 region has 14 residues. The V gene lost 6 bases and the J gene lost 1 base, with 12 bases spanning the gap. CDR3 DNA: TGTGCCATCAGGGACGGCAGGGCGAACACTGAAGCTTTCTTT. Translated: CAIRDGRANTEAFF.

The rearrangement joins TRBV6-1 to TRBJ2-5, with a weak D call TRBD2 (5 bases). CDR1 is MNHNS and CDR2 is SASEGT in the germline V gene. V lost 0 bases to trimming and J lost 1 base, with 12 bases between them. The CDR3 length is 16 residues. The CDR3 nucleotides read TGTGCCAGCAGTGAAGCGCTGAGAGCGGCCCAAGAGACCCAGTACTTC. Protein: CASSEALRAAQETQYF.